The clone carrying this T cell receptor beta chain came up once. CDR1 and CDR2 from the germline V gene are SGHKS and YYEKEE (reference sequence). The length of the CDR3 is 16 residues. The V and J ends lost 4 bases and 8 bases respectively, with 23 bases between them. Profiled with immunoSEQ multiplex PCR; TCRdb holds only in-frame clones, not every one. The sample lists some 120,000 clones, under 95% occurring once. The data originate from a study of control samples from healthy donors and cancer patients. The sequencing input was PBMCs. The source of this sequence is a man aged 45-60 years with head and neck cancer. The rearrangement uses TRBV5-5 and TRBJ2-3, with D perhaps TRBD1 (6 bases). The CDR3 is CASSKAGGVAQGTQYF. CDR3 DNA: TGTGCCAGCAGCAAGGCGGGTGGAGTGGCACAGGGTACGCAGTATTTT.